This T cell receptor beta chain stems from a study of monozygotic twins with inflammatory bowel disease. Every TCR library used approximately 4,000 ng of total RNA. TCRdb re-called the 5' RACE reads, yielding one record per CDR3 amino acid sequence without DNA. The data include around 380,000 distinct CDR3 sequences; the top ten clones carry 2% to 3%. The CDR3 consists of 15 residues. Germline CDR1 SGDLS, CDR2 YYNGEE. V and J are TRBV9 and TRBJ1-1; the D gene TCRdb calls, TRBD1, cannot be checked with no DNA. The TCR originated in a human donor with ulcerative colitis or Crohn's disease, or a healthy co-twin of an affected twin (not recorded which). Source material: blood. CDR3 sequence: CASSSPQGLDTEAFF.